This T cell receptor beta chain was observed in a study of blood T cells in healthy people across ages. Germline CDR1 reads WNHNN; CDR2 reads SYGVQD (reference sequence). V was pared by 3 bases and J by 7 bases, with 13 bases between. The CDR3 spans 14 residues. Details on this clonotype: Its antigen remains unidentified.

A J-beta primer mix and a sample-barcoded 5' primer were used in a second PCR of about 6 to 12 cycles. Individual samples furnished no less than 2.5 million CDR3-containing paired-end reads apiece. TCRdb re-analysed the 5' RACE reads in MiXCR, keeping a single row per CDR3 protein. The sample holds over 1,200,000 distinct CDR3 sequences, around 59% seen once. Samples had at least 6 million PBMCs isolated from them. General study points: Both higher diversity and more naive CD4+ cells marked long-lived donors when set against aged donors.

The sequence derives from a man aged 18 to 35 in good health. The rearrangement links TRBV10-1 to TRBJ2-4, with D perhaps being TRBD1 or TRBD2 (7 bases each). Sequencing was carried out using blood. The CDR3, as DNA: TGCGCCAGCAGTGACAGGGGGGGTTCTAACATTCAGTACTTC. It yields the protein CASSDRGGSNIQYF.